This T cell receptor beta chain was observed in a study of early T cells in non-severe SARS-CoV-2 infection. Study-level background: Unsorted whole blood bulk RNA was sequenced, with unpaired chains. General study findings and limits: VDJdb matching favored anti-spike CD8 responses, missing private and CD4 specificities.

Individually, cDNA molecules had unique molecular identifiers attached to them. TCRdb used MiXCR to reprocess the 5' RACE reads, holding one entry per CDR3 protein. The sample yields under 60,000 distinct CDR3 sequences, 13% seen once. In its sample, this clonotype was seen many times. Its antigen remains unidentified. The CDR3 runs 11 residues. The V gene lost 5 bases and the J gene lost 9 bases, with 10 bases spanning the gap. Germline V gene sequence: CDR1 MDHEN, CDR2 SYDVKM. The J gene is TRBJ1-1, the V gene TRBV28; D is ambiguous. This TCR derives from an adult who was a healthcare worker with PCR-confirmed SARS-CoV-2 infection or an uninfected control (not recorded which). The sequencing sample was made of whole blood. The CDR3 loop reads CASSPNFQAFF. The CDR3, as DNA: TGTGCCAGCAGTCCAAATTTTCAAGCTTTCTTT.